The 9 T cell receptor beta chains listed next were all sequenced from one sample in a study of early T cells in non-severe SARS-CoV-2 infection. In TCRdb, the 5' RACE reads were re-called with MiXCR into one record per CDR3 protein. The data contain under 60,000 distinct CDR3 sequences, 8.7% of them seen just once; the ten biggest clones take up approximately 4%. The sample was whole blood, taken at baseline. These receptors were taken from an adult who was a healthcare worker with PCR-confirmed SARS-CoV-2 infection or an uninfected control (not recorded which).

This clonotype was found many times. The genes are TRBV2 and TRBJ2-3, with 7 positions matching TRBD1. The length of the CDR3 is 18 residues. Germline V gives CDR1 SNHLY, CDR2 FYNNEI. V shed 4 bases, J shed 3 bases, and the junction held 16 bases outside the gene matches. As DNA, the CDR3 is TGTGCCAGCAGTGGGAGGACAGGAGATATCATGGGGACAGATACGCAGTATTTT. Translated: CASSGRTGDIMGTDTQYF.

There are a few counts of this clonotype. This sequence joins TRBV5-1 and TRBJ2-7, with 14 bases lining up with TRBD2. The V gene's germline CDR1 is SGHRS and CDR2 YFSETQ. J lost 4 bases, V lost 6 bases, and 6 bases had no gene match. The CDR3 is made up of 15 amino acids. CDR3 coding DNA: TGCGCCAGCAAGACTTGGACTAGCGGGGGGTACGAGCAGTACTTC. Its protein product is CASKTWTSGGYEQYF.

V usage is TRBV28 and J usage is TRBJ2-2, with a weak D call TRBD1 (8 bases). Deletions cut 1 base from V and 6 bases from J, with 21 bases between. CDR1 is MDHEN, CDR2 SYDVKM, per germline. The CDR3 extends over 18 amino acids. Here the CDR3 reads CASSLLRRTGRVAGELFF. The CDR3 DNA sequence: TGTGCCAGCAGTTTATTAAGGAGGACAGGGAGGGTGGCCGGGGAGCTGTTTTTT. Looking up the rest from reference TRBV28 and TRBJ2-2 gives the full variable domain: DVKVTQSSRYLVKRTGEKVFLECVQDMDHENMFWYRQDPGLGLRLIYFSYDVKMKEKGDIPEGYSVSREKKERFSLILESASTNQTSMYLCASSLLRRTGRVAGELFFGEGSRLTVL.

This clonotype was found a few times. The chain couples TRBV19 to TRBJ2-3, with 7 bases matching TRBD1. The CDR3 loop spans 14 amino acids. Trimming cost V 1 base and J 5 bases; bases outside gene matches: 3. CDR1 and CDR2 from the germline V gene are LNHDA and SQIVND (reference sequence). CDR3 protein: CASSIGTGRDTQYF. The CDR3 nucleotides are TGTGCCAGTAGTATAGGGACAGGTAGAGATACGCAGTATTTT.

Many counts were recorded for this clonotype. The chain uses TRBV19 and TRBJ2-1; 11 nucleotides match TRBD1. Germline V gene sequence: CDR1 LNHDA, CDR2 SQIVND (reference sequence). Trimming took 0 bases from V and 5 from J; bases not matched to a gene: 15. The CDR3 covers 20 residues. The CDR3: CASSIERDRGSPYPDNEQFF. In nucleotides, the CDR3 is TGTGCCAGTAGTATAGAGAGGGACAGGGGGTCTCCCTACCCTGACAATGAGCAGTTCTTC.

The chain couples TRBV4-2 to TRBJ2-2; TRBD2 matches 9 bases. The CDR3 length is 16 residues. Germline V lookup: CDR1 LGHNA, CDR2 YNFKEQ. V lost 1 base, J lost 3 bases, and 3 bases stayed unmatched. The CDR3 coding sequence is TGTGCCAGCAGCCAAGGGACTAGCGAGTACACCGGGGAGCTGTTTTTT. It codes for CASSQGTSEYTGELFF.

In this sample, this clonotype turned up a few times. The gene calls are TRBV20-1 and TRBJ2-2, with 7 bases fitting TRBD2. Looked up from germline, CDR1 is DFQATT and CDR2 is SNEGSKA (reference sequence). The V gene end was trimmed by 0 bases and the J gene end by 3 bases; junction bases not matched to a gene: 7. CDR3 length: 16 amino acids. CDR3 in DNA: TGCAGTGCTAGAGATTGGGGGAGGGGCGACACCGGGGAGCTGTTTTTT. Translating it yields CSARDWGRGDTGELFF.

This chain joins TRBV14 and TRBJ2-1; D tentatively fits TRBD1 or TRBD2 (5 bases each). Germline V gene lookup returns CDR1 SGHDN and CDR2 FVKESK. This CDR3 has 14 residues. Trimming stripped 0 bases from V and 8 bases from J, with 11 bases between. Written as DNA, the CDR3 is TGTGCCAGCAGCCAAGATGGGACCATAGATGAGCAGTTCTTC. As protein: CASSQDGTIDEQFF.

This clonotype was seen a few times. The chain recombines TRBV4-1 with TRBJ1-4; TRBD1 aligns across 7 bases. V was clipped by 4 bases and J by 6 bases; unmatched bases: 8. The CDR3 totals 15 residues. Germline V CDR1 and CDR2: MGHRA, YSYEKL. The CDR3: CASSPWDRPDEKLFF. In DNA form, the CDR3 reads TGCGCCAGCAGCCCTTGGGACAGACCCGATGAAAAACTGTTTTTT.